This T cell receptor (beta chain) was captured by sequencing in a study of shared clonotypes between healthy human individuals. Germline CDR1 SGHNT, CDR2 YENEEA. The V gene end was trimmed by 8 bases and the J gene end by 5 bases; junction bases not matched to a gene: 11. The CDR3 extends over 14 amino acids. This table comes from immunoSEQ multiplex PCR, and its TCRdb copy is limited to in-frame clones, with some not included. Of about 2.3 million clones in the sample, 80% to 95% were seen once. The TCR comes from a man younger than 35 in good health. Some clones in this sample may be carry-over from other donors' samples. Sequencing was done on a sample of naive CD4+ T cells from PBMCs. Subset: CD45RA+ positively selected. This chain uses TRBV11-3 with TRBJ2-5; TRBD2 agrees at 7 bases. The CDR3 DNA reads TGTGCCAGCGGAAGGGGAGGGGTTGGGGAGACCCAGTACTTC. Amino acids: CASGRGGVGETQYF.